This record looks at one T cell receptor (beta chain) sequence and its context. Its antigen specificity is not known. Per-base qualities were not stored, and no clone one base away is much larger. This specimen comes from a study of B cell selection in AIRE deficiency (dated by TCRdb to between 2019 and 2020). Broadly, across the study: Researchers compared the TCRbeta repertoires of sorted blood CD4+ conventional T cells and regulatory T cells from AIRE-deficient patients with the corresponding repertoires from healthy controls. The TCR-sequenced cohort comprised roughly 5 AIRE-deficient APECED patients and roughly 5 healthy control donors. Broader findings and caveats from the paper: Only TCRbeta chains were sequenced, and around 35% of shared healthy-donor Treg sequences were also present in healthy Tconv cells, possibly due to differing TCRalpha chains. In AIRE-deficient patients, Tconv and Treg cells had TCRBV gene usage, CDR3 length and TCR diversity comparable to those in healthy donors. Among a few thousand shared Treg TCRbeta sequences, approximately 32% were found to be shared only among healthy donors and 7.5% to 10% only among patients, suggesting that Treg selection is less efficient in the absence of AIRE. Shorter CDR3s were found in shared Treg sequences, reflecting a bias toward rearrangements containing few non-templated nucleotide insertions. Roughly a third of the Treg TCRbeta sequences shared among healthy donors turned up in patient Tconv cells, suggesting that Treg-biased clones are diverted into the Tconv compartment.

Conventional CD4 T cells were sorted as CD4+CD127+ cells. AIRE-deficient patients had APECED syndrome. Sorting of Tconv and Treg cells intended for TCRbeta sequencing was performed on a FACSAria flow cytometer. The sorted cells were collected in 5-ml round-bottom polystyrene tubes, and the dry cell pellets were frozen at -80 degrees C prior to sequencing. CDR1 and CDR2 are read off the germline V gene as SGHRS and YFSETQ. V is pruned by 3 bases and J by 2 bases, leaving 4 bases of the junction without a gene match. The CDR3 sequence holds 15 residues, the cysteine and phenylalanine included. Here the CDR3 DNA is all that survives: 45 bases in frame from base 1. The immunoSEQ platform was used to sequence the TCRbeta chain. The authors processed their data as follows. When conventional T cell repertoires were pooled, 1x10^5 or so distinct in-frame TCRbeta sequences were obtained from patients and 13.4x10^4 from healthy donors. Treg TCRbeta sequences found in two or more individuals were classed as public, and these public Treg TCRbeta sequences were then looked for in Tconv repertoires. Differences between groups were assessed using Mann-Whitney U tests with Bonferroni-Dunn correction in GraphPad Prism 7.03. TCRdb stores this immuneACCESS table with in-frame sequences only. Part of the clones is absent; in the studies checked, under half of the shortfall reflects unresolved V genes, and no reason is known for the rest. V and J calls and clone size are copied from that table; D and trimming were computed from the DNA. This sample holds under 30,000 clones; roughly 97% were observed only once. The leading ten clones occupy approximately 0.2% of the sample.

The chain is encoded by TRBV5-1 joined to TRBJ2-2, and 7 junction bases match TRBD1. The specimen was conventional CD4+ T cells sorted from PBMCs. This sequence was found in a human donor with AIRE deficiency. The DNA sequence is TGCGCCAGCAGCTCCACAGGGGTAAACACCGGGGAGCTGTTTTTT. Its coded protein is CASSSTGVNTGELFF.